Listed below are T cell receptor beta chains from one sample, sequenced in a study of shared clonotypes between healthy human individuals. Using immunoSEQ multiplex PCR, the repertoire was profiled, and TCRdb retains in-frame clones only, with some absent. The repertoire holds approximately 1,000,000 clones, with around three quarters as singletons. Sequenced material: memory CD4+ T cells from PBMCs. The receptors shown here come from a man aged 18 to 29 in good health. Some clones in this sample may be carry-over from other donors' samples. CDR3s include the opening cysteine and the closing phenylalanine or tryptophan. Fields, in order: clone size, V gene, CDR3 length, D gene, J gene, CDR3 protein, CDR3 DNA. The D gene is left open where the match is weak. Rows may omit the clone size; those that give it use once, few, many or a size class.

abundance: NA; v_gene: TRBV19; len: 15; d_gene: NA; j_gene: TRBJ1-5; CDR3aa: CASSKERRSNQPQHF; CDR3nt: TGTGCCAGTAGTAAGGAGCGGCGAAGCAATCAGCCCCAGCATTTT
abundance: NA; v_gene: TRBV5-1; len: 13; d_gene: NA; j_gene: TRBJ1-2; CDR3aa: CASSLEGGAGYTF; CDR3nt: TGCGCCAGCAGCTTGGAAGGGGGGGCTGGCTACACCTTC
abundance: NA; v_gene: TRBV4-1; len: 17; d_gene: TRBD1; j_gene: TRBJ2-1; CDR3aa: CASSPGTGASSYNEQFF; CDR3nt: TGCGCCAGCAGCCCTGGGACAGGGGCGAGCTCCTACAATGAGCAGTTCTTC
abundance: NA; v_gene: TRBV5-1; len: 14; d_gene: TRBD1; j_gene: TRBJ1-1; CDR3aa: CASSRDSGNTEAFF; CDR3nt: TGCGCCAGCAGCCGGGACAGTGGGAACACTGAAGCTTTCTTT
abundance: NA; v_gene: TRBV28; len: 15; d_gene: NA; j_gene: TRBJ1-4; CDR3aa: CASLGRGVGDEKLFF; CDR3nt: TGTGCCAGCCTGGGAAGGGGGGTTGGTGATGAAAAACTGTTTTTT
abundance: NA; v_gene: TRBV7-3; len: 17; d_gene: NA; j_gene: TRBJ2-4; CDR3aa: CASSQTGTIDAGNIQYF; CDR3nt: TGTGCCAGCAGCCAGACCGGGACAATCGATGCAGGGAACATTCAGTACTTC
abundance: few; v_gene: TRBV7-9; len: 14; d_gene: NA; j_gene: TRBJ1-3; CDR3aa: CASSLEVSGNTIYF; CDR3nt: TGTGCCAGCAGCTTGGAAGTCTCTGGAAACACCATATATTTT
abundance: NA; v_gene: TRBV11-3; len: 16; d_gene: TRBD2; j_gene: TRBJ2-3; CDR3aa: CASSWGLAESTDTQYF; CDR3nt: TGTGCCAGCAGCTGGGGACTAGCGGAATCCACAGATACGCAGTATTTT
abundance: NA; v_gene: TRBV7-7; len: 12; d_gene: NA; j_gene: TRBJ2-1; CDR3aa: CASSTGYNEQFF; CDR3nt: TGTGCCAGCAGCACCGGTTACAATGAGCAGTTCTTC
abundance: few; v_gene: TRBV30; len: 15; d_gene: NA; j_gene: TRBJ1-5; CDR3aa: CAWDKTGGRHQPQHF; CDR3nt: TGTGCCTGGGACAAAACGGGGGGCAGGCATCAGCCCCAGCATTTT
abundance: NA; v_gene: TRBV5-1; len: 15; d_gene: NA; j_gene: TRBJ1-6; CDR3aa: CASSLDQTDNSPLHF; CDR3nt: TGCGCCAGCAGCTTGGACCAGACAGATAATTCACCCCTCCACTTT
abundance: NA; v_gene: TRBV5-1; len: 15; d_gene: NA; j_gene: TRBJ1-3; CDR3aa: CASSLAGGQGNTIYF; CDR3nt: TGCGCCAGCAGCTTGGCCGGGGGGCAAGGAAACACCATATATTTT
abundance: NA; v_gene: TRBV10-3; len: 12; d_gene: NA; j_gene: TRBJ1-4; CDR3aa: CAISEDNEKLFF; CDR3nt: TGTGCCATCAGTGAGGATAATGAAAAACTGTTTTTT
abundance: NA; v_gene: TRBV6-5; len: 15; d_gene: TRBD1; j_gene: TRBJ2-7; CDR3aa: CASSYSRTGIYEQYF; CDR3nt: TGTGCCAGCAGTTACTCGAGGACAGGGATATACGAGCAGTACTTC
abundance: NA; v_gene: TRBV27; len: 18; d_gene: NA; j_gene: TRBJ1-1; CDR3aa: CASSPHSGPRRVGTEAFF; CDR3nt: TGTGCCAGCAGTCCCCACTCCGGGCCCCGACGGGTAGGCACTGAAGCTTTCTTT
abundance: NA; v_gene: TRBV4-1; len: 15; d_gene: TRBD1; j_gene: TRBJ2-1; CDR3aa: CASSQEGQGANEQFF; CDR3nt: TGCGCCAGCAGCCAAGAGGGACAGGGGGCGAATGAGCAGTTCTTC
abundance: once; v_gene: TRBV11-2; len: 13; d_gene: NA; j_gene: TRBJ1-2; CDR3aa: CASSVDTNYGYTF; CDR3nt: TGTGCCAGCAGCGTGGACACTAACTATGGCTACACCTTC
abundance: NA; v_gene: TRBV5-1; len: 14; d_gene: NA; j_gene: TRBJ2-4; CDR3aa: CASSLRDKKNIQYF; CDR3nt: TGCGCCAGCAGCTTGCGGGACAAAAAAAACATTCAGTACTTC
abundance: NA; v_gene: TRBV7-2; len: 14; d_gene: NA; j_gene: TRBJ2-3; CDR3aa: CASSLGGQTDTQYF; CDR3nt: TGTGCCAGCAGCTTAGGGGGGCAGACAGATACGCAGTATTTT
abundance: NA; v_gene: TRBV19; len: 14; d_gene: TRBD1; j_gene: TRBJ1-1; CDR3aa: CASSPTGSDTEAFF; CDR3nt: TGTGCCAGTAGCCCGACAGGGTCAGACACTGAAGCTTTCTTT
abundance: many; v_gene: TRBV11-2; len: 19; d_gene: NA; j_gene: TRBJ2-6; CDR3aa: CASSRLSGRPSSGANVLTF; CDR3nt: TGTGCCAGCAGCCGTTTAAGTGGCAGGCCCAGCTCTGGGGCCAACGTCCTGACTTTC
abundance: NA; v_gene: TRBV9; len: 15; d_gene: NA; j_gene: TRBJ2-3; CDR3aa: CASSVREWGTDTQYF; CDR3nt: TGTGCCAGCAGCGTACGGGAGTGGGGCACAGATACGCAGTATTTT
abundance: NA; v_gene: TRBV30; len: 12; d_gene: NA; j_gene: TRBJ2-1; CDR3aa: CAWSDTPNEQFF; CDR3nt: TGTGCCTGGAGTGACACACCCAATGAGCAGTTCTTC
abundance: NA; v_gene: TRBV7-9; len: 15; d_gene: NA; j_gene: TRBJ1-3; CDR3aa: CASSLGAGTGNTIYF; CDR3nt: TGTGCCAGCAGCTTGGGGGCAGGGACTGGAAACACCATATATTTT
abundance: NA; v_gene: TRBV19; len: 16; d_gene: NA; j_gene: TRBJ2-7; CDR3aa: CASSITGTRSTYEQYF; CDR3nt: TGTGCCAGTAGTATCACCGGGACAAGGTCCACCTACGAGCAGTACTTC
abundance: once; v_gene: TRBV28; len: 13; d_gene: TRBD2; j_gene: TRBJ2-1; CDR3aa: CASGIPIAGDKFF; CDR3nt: TGTGCCAGCGGTATCCCTATAGCGGGAGATAAGTTCTTC
abundance: NA; v_gene: TRBV21-1; len: 14; d_gene: NA; j_gene: TRBJ2-1; CDR3aa: CASTLQVSYNEQFF; CDR3nt: TGTGCCAGCACCCTACAGGTCTCCTACAATGAGCAGTTCTTC
abundance: NA; v_gene: TRBV2; len: 13; d_gene: TRBD1; j_gene: TRBJ1-3; CDR3aa: CAGRQGLENTIYF; CDR3nt: TGTGCCGGCAGACAGGGTCTGGAAAACACCATATATTTT
abundance: NA; v_gene: TRBV2; len: 14; d_gene: TRBD2; j_gene: TRBJ2-7; CDR3aa: CASNLAGETYEQYF; CDR3nt: TGTGCCAGCAACCTAGCGGGGGAGACCTACGAGCAGTACTTC
abundance: NA; v_gene: TRBV2; len: 12; d_gene: NA; j_gene: TRBJ2-1; CDR3aa: CASSDSYNEQFF; CDR3nt: TGTGCCAGCAGTGATAGTTACAATGAGCAGTTCTTC
abundance: once; v_gene: TRBV12-2; len: 16; d_gene: NA; j_gene: TRBJ2-7; CDR3aa: CASRLSTSGVSYEQYF; CDR3nt: TGTGCAAGTCGCTTATCGACTAGCGGGGTATCCTACGAGCAGTACTTC
abundance: NA; v_gene: TRBV7-9; len: 16; d_gene: NA; j_gene: TRBJ1-2; CDR3aa: CASSRLLPGAQEGYTF; CDR3nt: TGTGCCAGCAGCCGACTTCTACCCGGGGCCCAGGAGGGCTACACCTTC
abundance: NA; v_gene: TRBV2; len: 12; d_gene: NA; j_gene: TRBJ2-7; CDR3aa: CASSARVHEQYF; CDR3nt: TGTGCCAGCAGCGCCAGGGTCCACGAGCAGTACTTC
abundance: NA; v_gene: TRBV15; len: 14; d_gene: NA; j_gene: TRBJ1-5; CDR3aa: CATSRSAQGQPQHF; CDR3nt: TGTGCCACCAGCAGATCAGCCCAGGGCCAGCCCCAGCATTTT
abundance: NA; v_gene: TRBV6-1; len: 15; d_gene: TRBD2; j_gene: TRBJ2-3; CDR3aa: CASSELAGATDTQYF; CDR3nt: TGTGCCAGCAGTGAACTAGCGGGAGCCACAGATACGCAGTATTTT
abundance: NA; v_gene: TRBV7-9; len: 17; d_gene: NA; j_gene: TRBJ1-5; CDR3aa: CASSLGAGSYSNQPQHF; CDR3nt: TGTGCCAGCAGCTTAGGAGCAGGGTCTTATAGCAATCAGCCCCAGCATTTT
abundance: NA; v_gene: TRBV29-1; len: 12; d_gene: NA; j_gene: TRBJ1-1; CDR3aa: CSVDLGGTEAFF; CDR3nt: TGCAGCGTTGATTTGGGGGGCACTGAAGCTTTCTTT
abundance: few; v_gene: TRBV7-3; len: 13; d_gene: TRBD1; j_gene: TRBJ1-1; CDR3aa: CASGNRGNTEAFF; CDR3nt: TGTGCCAGCGGTAACAGGGGGAACACTGAAGCTTTCTTT
abundance: NA; v_gene: TRBV6-5; len: 15; d_gene: TRBD1; j_gene: TRBJ1-3; CDR3aa: CASTRTTGSGNTIYF; CDR3nt: TGTGCCAGCACGAGAACGACAGGGTCTGGAAACACCATATATTTT
abundance: NA; v_gene: TRBV28; len: 12; d_gene: NA; j_gene: TRBJ2-7; CDR3aa: CASSLNRYEQYF; CDR3nt: TGTGCCAGCAGTTTAAACAGATACGAGCAGTACTTC
abundance: NA; v_gene: TRBV7-9; len: 13; d_gene: TRBD1; j_gene: TRBJ1-6; CDR3aa: CASSRTGNSPLHF; CDR3nt: TGTGCCAGCAGCCGGACAGGCAATTCACCCCTCCACTTT
abundance: once; v_gene: TRBV10-3; len: 15; d_gene: NA; j_gene: TRBJ2-1; CDR3aa: CAIRTRRGDSNEQFF; CDR3nt: TGTGCCATCAGAACTCGCAGGGGCGATTCTAATGAGCAGTTCTTC
abundance: once; v_gene: TRBV16; len: 16; d_gene: TRBD1; j_gene: TRBJ1-5; CDR3aa: CASSPQDRGTDQPQHF; CDR3nt: TGTGCCAGCAGCCCTCAGGACAGGGGGACCGATCAGCCCCAGCATTTT
abundance: NA; v_gene: TRBV6-1; len: 14; d_gene: NA; j_gene: TRBJ2-7; CDR3aa: CASSEQPITYEQYF; CDR3nt: TGTGCCAGCAGTGAGCAACCGATTACCTACGAGCAGTACTTC
abundance: NA; v_gene: TRBV7-8; len: 18; d_gene: NA; j_gene: TRBJ2-5; CDR3aa: CASSLVPPTPGRRETQYF; CDR3nt: TGTGCCAGCAGCTTAGTTCCCCCCACCCCGGGAAGGAGAGAGACCCAGTACTTC
abundance: NA; v_gene: TRBV28; len: 17; d_gene: TRBD2; j_gene: TRBJ2-2; CDR3aa: CASSPTSSGRLTGELFF; CDR3nt: TGTGCCAGCAGTCCCACTTCTAGCGGGAGACTCACCGGGGAGCTGTTTTTT
abundance: once; v_gene: TRBV2; len: 15; d_gene: TRBD2; j_gene: TRBJ2-1; CDR3aa: CASRGLAGFDNEQFF; CDR3nt: TGTGCCAGCAGAGGACTAGCGGGATTCGACAATGAGCAGTTCTTC
abundance: few; v_gene: TRBV7-2; len: 14; d_gene: NA; j_gene: TRBJ2-2; CDR3aa: CASSRYGNTGELFF; CDR3nt: TGTGCCAGCAGCAGGTACGGGAACACCGGGGAGCTGTTTTTT
abundance: NA; v_gene: TRBV21-1; len: 18; d_gene: NA; j_gene: TRBJ1-5; CDR3aa: CASSTKTQTGGINQPQHF; CDR3nt: TGTGCCAGCAGCACCAAAACCCAGACAGGGGGTATCAATCAGCCCCAGCATTTT